This T cell receptor (beta chain) was documented in a study of cytomegalovirus exposure and HLA in healthy donors (TCRdb year 2017). Regarding the research as a whole: An earlier analysis of several hundred of the donors reported approximately 260 Gb of sequence data and approximately 120 million unique TCR beta sequences obtained from about 170 million T cells. The number of donors typed differed by locus, with about 629-630 for A, B, C, DRB1 and DQB1, more than 500 for DQA1, 600 to 610 for DPA1, and 472 for DPB1. In addition to the first cohort of 666 subjects, a separate validation cohort of approximately 130 different subjects was used. All discovery cohort repertoires had been generated using a single sequencing platform. An early release covering roughly 600 HLA-typed donors comprised 250 to 350 gigabases of sequencing data and roughly 85 million unique TCR sequences. An earlier analysis of several hundred of the donors applied high-throughput TCR beta sequencing to assess whether each TCR beta V gene segment acted as functional or pseudogenic. Among the roughly 400 genotyped donors, around 81% belonged to the genetic ancestry cluster associated with self-reported Caucasian donors. The T cell repertoires of 550 to 850 subjects were profiled by immunosequencing and related to cytomegalovirus serostatus. Class I and class II HLA loci were covered by the typing at four-digit resolution. To predict cytomegalovirus infection status, the study brought together high-throughput TCR immunosequencing, statistical association of individual TCRs with disease status, and machine learning. A later analysis re-analyzed previously published TCR beta repertoires from approximately 670 donors and added high-resolution HLA genotyping to study TCR occurrence patterns. The study aimed to test whether cataloging public T cell receptors could reveal signatures of past pathogen exposure. Across approximately 400 genotyped donors of the cohort, an average of approximately 200,000 unique TCR beta nucleotide sequences per donor were sequenced, and 15% to 20% of those sequences were non-productive. Genome-wide SNP genotypes for about 60% of the roughly 700 donors were used in a later genetic analysis, which treated that subset as a discovery cohort. Donor age, sex, ethnicity and CMV serostatus were compiled alongside the repertoire data. The later analysis used no new phenotypic data to find candidate immune exposures, relying instead on TCR beta sequences and their occurrence across donors. Four or five DR-DQ haplotypes were treated as single units for association and clustering because of strong linkage in the cohort.

The germline V and J ends show losses of 8 bases and 9 bases respectively, and no gene match explains 14 bases of the junction. From cysteine to phenylalanine, the CDR3 is 15 amino acids long. Here the CDR3 DNA is all that survives: 45 bases in frame from base 1. CDR1 and CDR2, per the germline V gene, are MDHEN and SYDVKM. The cohort comprised 550 to 700 healthy bone marrow donors. At the time of sampling, every cohort member was nominally healthy, though immune exposures that went unrecorded were likely present. The donor tested CMV seropositive and was one of the 289 seropositive cohort members. A peripheral blood sample was collected from each donor, and TCR beta sequencing was performed on peripheral blood mononuclear cells. Genomic DNA was extracted from the blood cell samples with the Qiagen DNeasy Blood Extraction Kit. Points the paper makes about the study in general: Over 15 rarely observed V segments, including chromosome 9 orphons, were excluded from the earlier analysis of a few hundred of the donors because counts were too low. A later analysis found that most CMV-associated TCR beta chains appeared HLA-restricted, with HLA associations seemingly driven largely by CMV exposure. In a later genetic analysis, fewer N-insertions in productive TCRs were reported among donors in an Asian-associated ancestry cluster than the roughly 700-donor mean. When HLA alleles, especially DR and DQ, strongly co-occurred, attributing TCR associations to individual alleles was difficult. A total of about 180 TCR beta chains were listed by the study as associated with cytomegalovirus. An association between a missense DCLRE1C variant and V-gene and J-gene trimming of TCR beta chains was found in a later genetic analysis and replicated in an independent cohort. Correlated functional status among segregating V segments might reflect linkage disequilibrium, but an unknown experimental factor could not be ruled out. Only TCR beta chains were sequenced in this cohort, and the absence of alpha or paired-chain data limited detectable features. While some public TCRs were present in many individuals, most TCR sequences turned up only very rarely across donors. HLA typing was unavailable for some donors at each locus, so association tests used only the typed subset. Some IMGT-functional V segments, including TRBV6-2 and TRBV6-3, could not be distinguished by the 87-base-pair reads and were therefore excluded. According to the authors, the approach could potentially be generalized to other disease states and immunological phenotypes. The only immune exposure information available for the cohort was CMV serostatus. Compared with equally common non-associated chains, HLA-associated TCR beta chains in a later analysis were more clonally expanded and had lower generation probabilities. In vitro tests confirmed that three of the cytomegalovirus-associated TCR beta chains recognize cytomegalovirus antigens. In an earlier analysis of fewer than 750 of the donors, most TCR beta V segments were observed in productive rearrangements about 87% or about 30% of the time, broadly matching IMGT annotations. Specific HLA alleles were associated with some 15,000 TCR beta sequences at a false discovery rate of 0.05 in a later analysis. Roughly uniform sequencing depth across donors was assumed in presence/absence analyses, although this assumption may not hold. A further reported finding was that TCR beta sequences accurately predicted the HLA-A and HLA-B alleles for most subjects in the first cohort. A cluster of highly shared sequence variants was judged likely to be a technical artifact of the sequencing pipeline. In both the original and validation cohorts, the classifier was reported to diagnose cytomegalovirus status with high specificity and sensitivity. According to a later analysis, parvovirus B19, influenza, CMV and Epstein-Barr virus appeared linked to several top co-occurrence clusters. A later analysis found that TCR association rates varied across HLA loci, with DRB1 alleles showing the most associated TCRs and HLA-C alleles the fewest.

A word on this clone: Its target antigen remains unknown. No much larger clonotype is one base removed from it; base qualities were not supplied.

Receptor libraries were prepared by the immunoSEQ multiplex PCR assay. For the multiplex PCR, a mixture combining 60 forward primers for TCR Vbeta segments and 13 reverse primers for TCR Jbeta segments was used. The CDR3 region of rearranged TCR beta genes was amplified from genomic DNA by a multiplex PCR assay. The Illumina HiSeq System was used to sequence the amplified TCR beta libraries as 87-base-pair reads. As for the original processing: A later analysis tallied roughly 76 million unique TCR beta chains across the approximately 670 repertoires, and roughly 11 million of those chains were shared by two or more donors. Raw reads were error-corrected and collapsed into unique sequences by a nearest-neighbor algorithm in which closely related sequences were merged to remove PCR and sequencing errors. To assign V, D and J gene segments, CDR3 sequences were aligned to IMGT reference sequences. Each retained sequence needed at least a six-nucleotide match to both a V gene segment and a J gene segment. Rearrangements were called productive when the CDR3 lacked stop codons and stayed in frame with V and J; all others were non-productive. CDR3 was defined according to IMGT convention as the region running from the second conserved V-encoded cysteine to the conserved J-encoded phenylalanine. The earlier analysis of 587 of the donors excluded sequences that lacked an unambiguous match to a single V gene segment. An earlier analysis of several hundred of the donors called V segments functional above 56.7% productive rearrangements and segregating when the between-donor standard deviation exceeded 5%. A statistical classification framework was built to diagnose cytomegalovirus status from the catalog of TCR beta chain sequences. V and J gene assignment, in a later analysis, came from comparing TCR nucleotide sequences with IMGT/GENE-DB human TR gene sequences. A later analysis assigned CDR3 sequences and most-parsimonious VDJ recombination scenarios with the TCRdist pipeline. In a later analysis, every TCR beta chain was defined by the combination of its CDR3 amino acid sequence and its V-gene family, and reads without a unique V-gene family were dropped. A later analysis removed 450 to 600 highly shared, low-generation-probability nucleotide sequences to deal with suspected cross-contamination and a sequencing artifact. For each public chain, a later analysis derived a clonal expansion index from normalized ranks of inferred template counts within each repertoire. In a later analysis, generation probabilities were computed with a VDJ recombination model fitted to out-of-frame rearrangements, and the resulting probabilities were checked against IGoR. In a later analysis, hypergeometric tests were used to score TCR-TCR, TCR-HLA and TCR-CMV co-occurrence, with a repertoire-size bias correction applied to TCR pairs. False discovery rates were estimated in a later analysis by permuting HLA or CMV assignments 20 times. In a later analysis, co-occurring TCRs were grouped using DBSCAN, with TCRdist sequence similarity added in when clustering inside HLA-allele-positive subsets. Co-occurrence clustering excluded repertoires with fewer than 30,000 or more than 120,000 public chains, plus five with anomalous nucleotide sharing. TCRdb carries this immuneACCESS record with in-frame sequences only. Its versions omit some clonotypes, under half of them owing to an unresolved V gene in the studies checked, with the rest unexplained. The V and J calls and clone size come from that table; D and trimming were worked out from the DNA. Present in this sample are roughly 190,000 clones, 81% of which were seen just once. The ten top clones hold 3.4% of the sample.

The specimen sequenced was PBMCs. The receptor was isolated from a man aged 40-49 years in good health and CMV-seropositive. Recombination joined TRBV28 with TRBJ2-1; 9 of the junction bases match TRBD2. The DNA reads TGTGCCAGCGGGGTAGCGGGAGCCCCCGCCCTTGAGCAGTTCTTC. It encodes CASGVAGAPALEQFF.